This TCR beta chain is from a study of graft-versus-host responses after intestinal transplantation. About the research overall: Anti-thymocyte globulin was used for induction in all recipients, who then took tacrolimus and steroids for approximately 3 years.

Concerning this clone itself: Its antigen is not identified.

Per germline, CDR1 PRHDT and CDR2 FYEKMQ (reference sequence). The CDR3 covers 13 residues. V was cut by 0 bases and J by 2 bases, with 4 bases left in between. General study results and limits: In recipient marrow, GvH clones were found, and some appeared first in ileum or blood.

The repertoire was sequenced with immunoSEQ multiplex PCR; TCRdb's copy has only in-frame clones and lacks some. The table has roughly 100,000 clones, roughly 92% seen once; the top ten hold approximately 0.064%. The genes are TRBV13 and TRBJ2-5; D ambiguous. The material was unstimulated CD8+ T cells sorted from spleen or lymph node cells, obtained before transplant. This clonotype was obtained from a human donor who was the organ donor for an intestinal transplant. As DNA, the CDR3 is TGTGCCAGCAGCTTAGGACAGCAAGAGACCCAGTACTTC. Translation gives CASSLGQQETQYF.